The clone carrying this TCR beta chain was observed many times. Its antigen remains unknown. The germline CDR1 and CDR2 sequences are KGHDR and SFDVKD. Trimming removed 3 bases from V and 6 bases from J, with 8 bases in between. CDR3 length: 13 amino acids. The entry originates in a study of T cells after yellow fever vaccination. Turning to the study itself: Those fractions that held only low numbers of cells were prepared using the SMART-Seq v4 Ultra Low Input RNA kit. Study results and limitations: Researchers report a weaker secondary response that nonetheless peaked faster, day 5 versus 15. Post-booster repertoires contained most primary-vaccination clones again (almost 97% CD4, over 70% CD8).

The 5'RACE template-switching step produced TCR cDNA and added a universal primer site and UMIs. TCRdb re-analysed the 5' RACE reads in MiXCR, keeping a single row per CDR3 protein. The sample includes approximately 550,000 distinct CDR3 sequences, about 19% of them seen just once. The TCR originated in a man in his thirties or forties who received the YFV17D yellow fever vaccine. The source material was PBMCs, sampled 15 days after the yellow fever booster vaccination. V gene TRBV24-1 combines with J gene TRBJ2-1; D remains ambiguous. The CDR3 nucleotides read TGTGCCACCAGTGATGGGCCCTTCAATGAGCAGTTCTTC. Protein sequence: CATSDGPFNEQFF.